Presented here are 20 T cell receptor beta chains from one specimen sequenced in a study of T cell responses to AZD1222 COVID-19 vaccine. Clones were sequenced by immunoSEQ multiplex PCR, and TCRdb holds only the in-frame ones, with some missing. Of 90,000 to 120,000 clones in the sample, about nine tenths were seen once. Material: peripheral blood, obtained 28 days after the second AZD1222 dose. The origin of the receptors is an adult who received the AZD1222 COVID-19 vaccine.

J is TRBJ1-1 and V is TRBV5-1; no firm D call. CDR3 size: 13 residues. With 4 bases removed from V and 7 bases from J, the gap between germline ends came to 14 bases. Germline V gene lookup returns CDR1 SGHRS and CDR2 YFSETQ. The CDR3 DNA is TGCGCCAGCAGCGGACCAGGCTCTATTGAAGCTTTCTTT. This encodes CASSGPGSIEAFF.

This clone was observed once. V usage is TRBV5-1 and J usage is TRBJ2-3, with D tentatively TRBD1 (6 bases). This CDR3 is 14 amino acids long. Germline V gene data show CDR1 as SGHRS and CDR2 as YFSETQ. V was clipped by 3 bases and J by 5 bases, with 13 bases between them. DNA for the CDR3: TGCGCCAGCAGCTCTGGGGGCCTAGGAGATACGCAGTATTTT. This codes for CASSSGGLGDTQYF.

The chain uses TRBV14 and TRBJ1-1, with 10 bases fitting TRBD1. The CDR3 consists of 15 residues. The ends lost 4 bases at V and 4 bases at J; junction bases unmatched: 6. CDR1 and CDR2 (germline): SGHDN, FVKESK. This chain's CDR3 is CASSPGTGASTEAFF. As DNA, the CDR3 is TGTGCCAGCAGCCCCGGGACAGGGGCCAGCACTGAAGCTTTCTTT.

This clone was counted between two and nine times. This rearrangement joins TRBV2 to TRBJ2-5, with TRBD1 identical over 7 bases. The junction had 9 bases not matched to a gene; V was cut back by 7 bases and J by 1 base. Germline CDR1 and CDR2: SNHLY and FYNNEI. The CDR3 is made up of 15 amino acids. The CDR3: CASIHRGPGQETQYF. The CDR3 nucleotides are TGTGCCAGCATCCACAGGGGCCCCGGCCAAGAGACCCAGTACTTC.

This clone came up a few times. The chain employs TRBV7-9 and TRBJ2-7; maybe TRBD2 (5 bases). The CDR3 is 12 amino acids. Germline V gene lookup returns CDR1 SEHNR and CDR2 FQNEAQ (reference sequence). V was cut by 5 bases and J by 2 bases, with 7 bases left in between. The CDR3 DNA sequence: TGTGCCAGCAGCCCCGGGACCTACGAGCAGTACTTC. This codes for CASSPGTYEQYF.

The chain couples TRBV28 to TRBJ1-5; D gene unclear. Looked up from germline, CDR1 is MDHEN and CDR2 is SYDVKM. CDR3 length equals 13 residues. V was clipped by 11 bases and J by 3 bases, with 14 bases between them. The CDR3 reads CACRPGLNQPQHF. CDR3 DNA sequence: TGTGCCTGCCGGCCCGGGCTCAATCAGCCCCAGCATTTT.

The rearrangement uses TRBV28 and TRBJ1-1, with 7 positions matching TRBD1. The CDR3 is made up of 14 amino acids. Unmatched junction bases numbered 6, after V lost 3 bases and J lost 5 bases. Germline V gene lookup returns CDR1 MDHEN and CDR2 SYDVKM. The CDR3 spells CASSLEQGRTEAFF. The DNA of the CDR3 is TGTGCCAGCAGTTTGGAACAGGGGAGAACTGAAGCTTTCTTT.

The chain joins TRBV28 to TRBJ2-1; 9 bases match TRBD2. The CDR3 has 16 amino acids. V shed 4 bases, J shed 5 bases, and the junction held 9 bases outside the gene matches. Germline loops: CDR1 MDHEN, CDR2 SYDVKM. The CDR3 bases are TGTGCCAGCAGTTCCTCCGGCGGGGGGGCACACAATGAGCAGTTCTTC. Encoded protein: CASSSSGGGAHNEQFF.

This chain joins TRBV5-1 and TRBJ1-1; D possibly corresponds to TRBD1 (5 bases). V shed 4 bases and J shed 5 bases, with 15 bases lying between them. Germline loops: CDR1 SGHRS, CDR2 YFSETQ. The CDR3 has 14 residues. CDR3 loop: CASSRDQGGTEAFF. CDR3 nucleotide sequence: TGCGCCAGCAGCCGAGACCAGGGAGGAACTGAAGCTTTCTTT.

This clone occurred a few times. The genes are TRBV28 and TRBJ1-2; the D gene is possibly TRBD1 (5 bases). CDR1 MDHEN and CDR2 SYDVKM come from the germline V gene. V was pared by 7 bases and J by 0 bases, with 12 bases between. The CDR3 sequence is 14 residues long. CDR3 sequence reads: CASIGTDANYGYTF. CDR3 DNA sequence: TGTGCCAGCATTGGGACCGACGCTAACTATGGCTACACCTTC.

CDR3 DNA sequence: TGTGCCAGCAGCTTGGAAAGTAGATACAATGAGCAGTTCTTC. Translation: CASSLESRYNEQFF. The chain combines TRBV5-6 with TRBJ2-1, with D unresolved. The CDR3 totals 14 residues. Germline loops: CDR1 SGHDT, CDR2 YYEEEE. Trimming removed 0 bases from V and 4 bases from J, with 8 bases in between.

The gene calls are TRBV30 and TRBJ2-2, with D tentatively TRBD1 (5 bases). Trimming pared 2 bases from V and 0 bases from J, leaving 7 bases between. Germline V lookup: CDR1 GTSNPN, CDR2 SVGIG (reference sequence). The CDR3 is 14 amino acids. Here the CDR3 reads CAWSRTTNTGELFF. CDR3 in DNA: TGTGCCTGGAGTAGGACAACGAACACCGGGGAGCTGTTTTTT.

This chain links TRBV11-3 with TRBJ2-3; 8 bases are shared with TRBD2. CDR3 size: 16 residues. The V and J ends lost 3 bases and 1 base, in that order; junction bases with no gene match: 6. Germline V CDR1 and CDR2: SGHNT, YENEEA. CDR3 sequence: CASSFGAGGGTDTQYF. CDR3 bases: TGTGCCAGCAGCTTTGGGGCGGGGGGCGGCACAGATACGCAGTATTTT.

This rearrangement joins TRBV19 to TRBJ2-2, with TRBD2 matching over 14 bases. The CDR3 contains 18 residues. Germline lookup yields CDR1 LNHDA and CDR2 SQIVND (reference sequence). J gave up 4 bases and V 5 bases, and 9 bases lay outside the gene matches. The CDR3 protein is CASSPRTSGRSFTGELFF. DNA for the CDR3: TGTGCCAGTAGTCCCCGGACTAGCGGGAGGTCCTTCACCGGGGAGCTGTTTTTT.

The chain recombines TRBV29-1 with TRBJ2-5; no firm D call. There are 18 residues in the CDR3. Trimming shortened V by 1 base and J by 1 base, and 22 bases separated the two germline ends. The germline CDR1 and CDR2 sequences are SQVTM and ANQGSEA. Written as DNA, the CDR3 is TGCAGCGTTGAAGGAGGTCCGGACCCAAAGATTTTCCAAGAGACCCAGTACTTC. This sequence encodes CSVEGGPDPKIFQETQYF.

The chain recombines TRBV28 with TRBJ1-1, with a weak D call TRBD1 (6 bases). The CDR3 is made up of 15 amino acids. V dropped 3 bases and J dropped 0 bases, with 11 bases sitting between them. CDR1 MDHEN and CDR2 SYDVKM come from the germline V gene. The CDR3 protein is CASSFDRRLNTEAFF. The CDR3 DNA reads as TGTGCCAGCAGTTTCGACAGGAGGCTGAACACTGAAGCTTTCTTT. The whole variable domain, filled in from reference TRBV28 and TRBJ1-1, reads DVKVTQSSRYLVKRTGEKVFLECVQDMDHENMFWYRQDPGLGLRLIYFSYDVKMKEKGDIPEGYSVSREKKERFSLILESASTNQTSMYLCASSFDRRLNTEAFFGQGTRLTVV.

V is TRBV18 and J is TRBJ2-3; 8 bases map to TRBD1. CDR1 is KGHSH, CDR2 LQKENI, per germline. CDR3 size: 17 residues. V shed 7 bases, J shed 0 bases, and the junction held 12 bases outside the gene matches. The CDR3 is CASFQSQGAPSTDTQYF. The CDR3 DNA reads as TGTGCCAGCTTCCAAAGCCAGGGGGCCCCAAGCACAGATACGCAGTATTTT.

The V gene is TRBV11-2, the J gene TRBJ2-1; 10 positions match TRBD2. The V and J ends lost 7 bases and 4 bases, in that order; junction bases with no gene match: 10. The CDR3 sequence is 16 residues long. In germline, CDR1 is SGHAT, CDR2 FQNNGV. CDR3 sequence (DNA): TGTGCCAGCACCATTTGGACTAGCGGAGTGTACAATGAGCAGTTCTTC. Translated, it gives CASTIWTSGVYNEQFF.

This clone turned up a few times. The chain has TRBV5-1 and TRBJ1-5, with 8 nucleotides matching TRBD1. V was pared by 0 bases and J by 6 bases, with 2 bases of the junction left unmatched. This CDR3 has 14 residues. Germline lookup yields CDR1 SGHRS and CDR2 YFSETQ. CDR3 DNA: TGCGCCAGCAGCTTGGACAGGGGGGGTCAGCCCCAGCATTTT. Protein: CASSLDRGGQPQHF.

The rearrangement joins TRBV5-1 to TRBJ2-7; TRBD1 is a possible D gene (6 bases). Germline lookup yields CDR1 SGHRS and CDR2 YFSETQ. The ends were cut back, 3 bases at V and 2 bases at J, with 12 bases in the middle. The CDR3 contains 14 residues. The CDR3 loop is CASSSSDRAYEQYF. The CDR3 nucleotides are TGCGCCAGCAGCTCCTCGGACAGAGCCTACGAGCAGTACTTC. Full variable domain (rest looked up from reference TRBV5-1 and TRBJ2-7): KAGVTQTPRYLIKTRGQQVTLSCSPISGHRSVSWYQQTPGQGLQFLFEYFSETQRNKGNFPGRFSGRQFSNSRSEMNVSTLELGDSALYLCASSSSDRAYEQYFGPGTRLTVT.